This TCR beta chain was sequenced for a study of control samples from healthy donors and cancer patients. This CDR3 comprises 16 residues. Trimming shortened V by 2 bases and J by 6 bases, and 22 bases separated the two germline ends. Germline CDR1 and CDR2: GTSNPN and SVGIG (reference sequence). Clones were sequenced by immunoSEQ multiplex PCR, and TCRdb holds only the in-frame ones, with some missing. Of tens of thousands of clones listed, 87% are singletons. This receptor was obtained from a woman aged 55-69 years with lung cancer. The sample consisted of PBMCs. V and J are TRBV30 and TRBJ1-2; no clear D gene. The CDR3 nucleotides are TGTGCCTGGAGTCCCCTTTTCGAGCCGATTCGAAATGGCTACACCTTC. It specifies CAWSPLFEPIRNGYTF.